The 20 T cell receptor beta chains presented below share a single source sample, sequenced in a study of cytotoxic CD8 clonotypes in ibrutinib-treated CLL. Method: immunoSEQ multiplex PCR; TCRdb's copy keeps in-frame clones and lacks some. The table has 150,000 to 200,000 clones, around 84% seen once. The sample was PBMCs, taken after 12 months of ibrutinib treatment. All receptors derive from a human donor with chronic lymphocytic leukemia.

The V gene is TRBV2, the J gene TRBJ2-5; D is unresolved. This CDR3 is 11 amino acids long. Trimming pared 8 bases from V and 4 bases from J, leaving 8 bases between. The germline V gene encodes CDR1 SNHLY and CDR2 FYNNEI. CDR3 in amino acids: CASGSVETQYF. The DNA for the CDR3 is TGTGCCAGCGGGTCCGTAGAGACCCAGTACTTC.

The chain employs TRBV19 and TRBJ1-4; D is unresolved. Trimming shortened V by 1 base and J by 8 bases, and 17 bases separated the two germline ends. The germline CDR1 and CDR2 sequences are LNHDA and SQIVND (reference sequence). This CDR3 has 16 residues. The CDR3 sequence is CASSIGDGPIPEKLFF. The DNA for the CDR3 is TGTGCCAGTAGTATAGGAGACGGACCAATCCCCGAAAAACTGTTTTTT.

The chain recombines TRBV19 with TRBJ1-1; TRBD1 agrees at 7 bases. The CDR3 totals 15 residues. The V gene's germline CDR1 is LNHDA and CDR2 SQIVND (reference sequence). Trimming took 5 bases from V and 5 from J; bases not matched to a gene: 11. As DNA, the CDR3 is TGTGCCAGTAGTCCCTGGACAGGCCCTCGGACTGAAGCTTTCTTT. It encodes CASSPWTGPRTEAFF.

The chain is built from TRBV18 and TRBJ1-4; tentative D call: TRBD1 (6 bases). Trimming took off 3 bases at V and 3 bases at J, with 14 bases between the two ends. CDR1 KGHSH and CDR2 LQKENI come from the germline V gene. This CDR3 contains 16 residues. CDR3 in amino acids: CASSPYIQGPNEKLFF. The DNA for the CDR3 is TGTGCCAGCTCACCGTATATTCAGGGGCCTAATGAAAAACTGTTTTTT.

This chain uses TRBV28 with TRBJ2-5; possibly TRBD1 or TRBD2 for D (5 bases each). The CDR3 contains 14 residues. With 1 base removed from V and 5 bases from J, the gap between germline ends came to 11 bases. Germline CDR1 reads MDHEN; CDR2 reads SYDVKM. The chain's CDR3 is CASSLLQGRETQYF. DNA of the CDR3: TGTGCCAGCAGTTTATTGCAGGGACGGGAGACCCAGTACTTC.

The chain couples TRBV5-4 to TRBJ2-5; D perhaps matches TRBD2 (5 bases). V shed 4 bases and J shed 4 bases, with 14 bases lying between them. Germline V CDR1 and CDR2: SGHNT, YYREEE (reference sequence). The CDR3 consists of 14 residues. The CDR3 DNA reads TGTGCCAGCAGCACCGGGGTAGGTGGAGAGACCCAGTACTTC. Residues: CASSTGVGGETQYF.

This clone has a handful of counts. The chain employs TRBV14 and TRBJ1-2, with D possibly matching TRBD1 (6 bases). Per the germline V gene, CDR1 is SGHDN and CDR2 is FVKESK. The CDR3 has 15 residues. Deletions cut 2 bases from V and 0 bases from J, with 10 bases between. CDR3: CASSQHRGANYGYTF. The DNA for the CDR3 is TGTGCCAGCAGCCAACATAGGGGGGCTAACTATGGCTACACCTTC.

CDR3 residues: CASSLGWVGAYNEQFF. In DNA, the CDR3 is TGCGCCAGCAGCCTTGGGTGGGTGGGTGCCTACAATGAGCAGTTCTTC. V is TRBV5-1 and J is TRBJ2-1, with D unclear. The CDR3 extends over 16 amino acids. The V and J ends lost 4 bases and 2 bases respectively, with 16 bases between them. Germline V gene sequence: CDR1 SGHRS, CDR2 YFSETQ.

This clone was detected only once. The chain uses TRBV5-1 and TRBJ1-1; 8 bases agree with TRBD1. Trimming took 0 bases from V and 3 from J; bases not matched to a gene: 4. Per germline, CDR1 SGHRS and CDR2 YFSETQ. The CDR3 runs to 15 residues. For the CDR3, the DNA is TGCGCCAGCAGCTTGGCCGGACAGGGATACACTGAAGCTTTCTTT. Residues: CASSLAGQGYTEAFF.

J is TRBJ1-1 and V is TRBV6-5, with D hard to call. V was clipped by 8 bases and J by 1 base, with 14 bases between them. Germline-derived CDR1 and CDR2 are MNHEY and SVGAGI. This CDR3 is built from 14 residues. CDR3 loop: CASSGRTPNTEAFF. In nucleotides, the CDR3 is TGTGCCAGCTCTGGACGGACCCCGAACACTGAAGCTTTCTTT.

This rearrangement joins TRBV18 to TRBJ1-3; no clear D. The V and J ends lost 3 bases and 1 base respectively, with 7 bases between them. Looked up from germline, CDR1 is KGHSH and CDR2 is LQKENI. The CDR3 loop spans 14 amino acids. CDR3 sequence reads: CASSPSGSGNTIYF. The CDR3 DNA sequence: TGTGCCAGCTCACCCTCAGGATCTGGAAACACCATATATTTT. Full variable domain (rest looked up from reference TRBV18 and TRBJ1-3): NAGVMQNPRHLVRRRGQEARLRCSPMKGHSHVYWYRQLPEEGLKFMVYLQKENIIDESGMPKERFSAEFPKEGPSILRIQQVVRGDSAAYFCASSPSGSGNTIYFGEGSWLTVV.

CDR3 bases: TGTGCCAGCAGTTTACTCGCAGCATCCTACGAGCAGTACTTC. Its protein product is CASSLLAASYEQYF. The chain uses TRBV28 and TRBJ2-7; D gene uncertain. Deletions cut 2 bases from V and 1 base from J, with 9 bases between. The germline V gene encodes CDR1 MDHEN and CDR2 SYDVKM. The CDR3 runs to 14 residues.

This chain links TRBV2 with TRBJ2-2, with a weak D call TRBD2 (6 bases). The CDR3 covers 15 residues. The V gene's germline CDR1 is SNHLY and CDR2 FYNNEI. V was cut by 6 bases and J by 2 bases, with 13 bases left in between. CDR3 in amino acids: CASRASATNTGELFF. DNA of the CDR3: TGTGCCAGCAGGGCTAGCGCCACCAACACCGGGGAGCTGTTTTTT. The entire variable domain, with the rest obtained from reference TRBV2 and TRBJ2-2, is as follows: EPEVTQTPSHQVTQMGQEVILRCVPISNHLYFYWYRQILGQKVEFLVSFYNNEISEKSEIFDDQFSVERPDGSNFTLKIRSTKLEDSAMYFCASRASATNTGELFFGEGSRLTVL.

The rearrangement links TRBV29-1 to TRBJ2-1; D unresolved. The CDR3 spans 11 residues. Deletions cut 4 bases from V and 9 bases from J, with 10 bases between. Germline lookup yields CDR1 SQVTM and CDR2 ANQGSEA. CDR3 loop: CSVGDRAEQFF. The CDR3 DNA is TGCAGCGTTGGTGACCGCGCTGAGCAGTTCTTC.

Only a few counts were recorded for this clone. The chain employs TRBV18 and TRBJ2-7, with D possibly called TRBD1 or TRBD2 (6 bases each). V lost 3 bases to trimming and J lost 5 bases, with 11 bases between them. The CDR3 consists of 13 residues. CDR1 and CDR2 from the germline V gene are KGHSH and LQKENI. In DNA, the CDR3 is TGTGCCAGCTCACCTCCGGGGGCCCACGAGCAGTACTTC. Its protein is CASSPPGAHEQYF.

The chain joins TRBV19 to TRBJ1-1; 7 bases are a match to TRBD1. V gave up 9 bases and J gave up 1 base; unmatched junction bases: 8. Looked up from germline, CDR1 is LNHDA and CDR2 is SQIVND (reference sequence). The CDR3 is 14 amino acids. CDR3 sequence: CASRDSNKNTEAFF. The CDR3 DNA reads TGTGCCAGCCGGGACAGTAATAAGAACACTGAAGCTTTCTTT.

This clone has only one observation. The rearrangement uses TRBV5-1 and TRBJ2-7; TRBD1 matches at 8 bases. Per germline, CDR1 SGHRS and CDR2 YFSETQ. V lost 3 bases and J lost 2; bases outside the gene matches: 7. CDR3 length: 15 amino acids. The CDR3 sequence: CASSSDRGGTYEQYF. The CDR3 DNA follows: TGCGCCAGCAGCTCCGACAGGGGAGGAACCTACGAGCAGTACTTC.

The chain joins TRBV7-3 to TRBJ1-6, with D possibly TRBD1 on 6 matching bases. The germline V and J ends were trimmed by 5 bases and 5 bases, with 16 bases remaining between them. CDR1 SGHTA and CDR2 FQGTGA come from the germline V gene. The CDR3 is 16 residues long. Here the CDR3 reads CASSPHSRGNNSPLHF. The CDR3 DNA reads TGTGCCAGCAGCCCTCACAGCAGGGGAAATAATTCACCCCTCCACTTT.

The chain carries TRBV28 and TRBJ2-7; D not certain. The length of the CDR3 is 14 residues. Trimming pared 4 bases from V and 6 bases from J, leaving 16 bases between. Germline V gene sequence: CDR1 MDHEN, CDR2 SYDVKM. The DNA for the CDR3 is TGTGCCAGCAGTTCCCCCCCGAGACCGGGCGAGCAGTACTTC. Residues: CASSSPPRPGEQYF.

The chain couples TRBV2 to TRBJ2-7, with D tentatively TRBD2 (5 bases). CDR3 length: 11 amino acids. Trimming removed 6 bases at V and 5 bases at J, with 8 bases between. CDR1 is SNHLY, CDR2 FYNNEI, per germline. CDR3 bases: TGTGCCAGCAGCATCGGGAACGAGCAGTACTTC. This translates into CASSIGNEQYF.